The 30 T cell receptor beta chains presented below share a single source sample, sequenced in a study of cytomegalovirus exposure and HLA in healthy donors. PCR employed 60 Vbeta and 13 Jbeta primers. Produced via immunoSEQ multiplex PCR; TCRdb's table is partial and in-frame only. The data show fewer than 250,000 clones, approximately 80% seen once. Input material: PBMCs. These receptors all come from a girl between 2 and 10 years old in good health and CMV-seronegative.

The chain uses TRBV6-5 and TRBJ1-1; D unresolved. The CDR3 has 13 amino acids. Trimming cost V 10 bases and J 3 bases, with 15 bases left between them. Per germline, CDR1 MNHEY and CDR2 SVGAGI. CDR3 nucleotide sequence: TGTGCCACCCTGCTCGGGAGAGACACTGAAGCTTTCTTT. Protein: CATLLGRDTEAFF.

This chain joins TRBV6-1 and TRBJ1-2; 8 nucleotides agree with TRBD1. Unmatched junction bases numbered 8, after V lost 8 bases and J lost 6 bases. In germline, CDR1 is MNHNS, CDR2 SASEGT. There are 13 residues in the CDR3. In nucleotides, the CDR3 is TGTGCCAGCGGTACGACAGGGGCAGATGGCTACACCTTC. It translates to CASGTTGADGYTF.

The chain links TRBV12-5 to TRBJ1-1; 7 bases are a match to TRBD1. The V gene end was trimmed by 0 bases and the J gene end by 8 bases; junction bases not matched to a gene: 3. From germline, CDR1 is LGHNT and CDR2 FRNRAP. The CDR3 has 13 residues. The CDR3 DNA reads TGTGCTAGTGGTTTGGTACAGGGGTTAGAAGCTTTCTTT. It yields the protein CASGLVQGLEAFF.

The chain employs TRBV20-1 and TRBJ2-7; 7 positions match TRBD2. Germline values: CDR1 DFQATT, CDR2 SNEGSKA (reference sequence). V was clipped by 7 bases and J by 3 bases; unmatched bases: 3. The CDR3 covers 11 residues. For the CDR3, the DNA is TGCAGTGGGGGAGGGGTCTACGAGCAGTACTTC. It translates to CSGGGVYEQYF.

J is TRBJ2-2 and V is TRBV27; 8 bases agree with TRBD2. Trimming cost V 8 bases and J 6 bases; bases outside gene matches: 11. Germline CDR1 reads MNHEY; CDR2 reads SMNVEV (reference sequence). The CDR3 spans 15 residues. CDR3 sequence (DNA): TGTGCCAGCGCGGAAGCGGGAGACGGCGCCGGGGAGCTGTTTTTT. It is translated as CASAEAGDGAGELFF.

The CDR3: CASSLGGTGFGYTF. The CDR3 coding sequence is TGTGCCAGCAGCTTAGGAGGGACAGGGTTTGGCTACACCTTC. The chain links TRBV7-2 to TRBJ1-2; 9 bases align to TRBD1. This CDR3 is built from 14 residues. Germline CDR1 reads SGHTA; CDR2 reads FQGNSA. Losses at the gene ends were 1 base for V and 7 bases for J; bases not matched to a gene: 4.

The chain is built from TRBV5-6 and TRBJ1-6, with D tentatively TRBD1 (5 bases). V was cut by 0 bases and J by 12 bases, with 10 bases left in between. This CDR3 contains 13 residues. The germline V gene has CDR1 SGHDT and CDR2 YYEEEE. The CDR3 DNA is TGTGCCAGCAGCTTGGACAGGCTGGTACCCCTCCACTTT. Amino acids: CASSLDRLVPLHF.

The chain joins TRBV7-3 to TRBJ2-2; 8 nucleotides agree with TRBD1. V lost 5 bases and J lost 4; bases outside the gene matches: 12. Germline V gene lookup returns CDR1 SGHTA and CDR2 FQGTGA. The CDR3 loop spans 17 amino acids. The CDR3 here is CASSPGGQGAITGELFF. The CDR3 region has the DNA TGTGCCAGCAGCCCAGGTGGGCAGGGGGCGATCACCGGGGAGCTGTTTTTT.

V is TRBV5-6 and J is TRBJ2-7; 9 bases line up with TRBD2. The V segment lost 6 bases and the J segment 3 bases; nucleotides outside the gene matches: 10. Germline loops: CDR1 SGHDT, CDR2 YYEEEE. The CDR3 has 15 amino acids. In nucleotides, the CDR3 is TGTGCCAGCAACCCAGCGGGAGGCCTTTACTACGAGCAGTACTTC. Protein product: CASNPAGGLYYEQYF.

The chain combines TRBV28 with TRBJ2-4, with TRBD1 as a possible D gene (5 bases). The V gene's germline CDR1 is MDHEN and CDR2 SYDVKM. This CDR3 contains 12 residues. V gave up 4 bases and J gave up 6 bases, with 7 bases separating them. In DNA form, the CDR3 reads TGTGCCAGCAGTTCCGACAGAAACATTCAGTACTTC. Protein: CASSSDRNIQYF.

This sequence joins TRBV7-9 and TRBJ1-2, with D hard to call. The germline V gene encodes CDR1 SEHNR and CDR2 FQNEAQ (reference sequence). Trimming removed 11 bases from V and 8 bases from J, with 15 bases in between. CDR3 length equals 11 residues. The CDR3 sequence is CAGVAGRGYTF. CDR3 nucleotides: TGTGCCGGGGTGGCGGGCCGCGGCTACACCTTC. The complete variable domain, with remaining parts taken from reference TRBV7-9 and TRBJ1-2, reads DTGVSQNPRHKITKRGQNVTFRCDPISEHNRLYWYRQTLGQGPEFLTYFQNEAQLEKSRLLSDRFSAERPKGSFSTLEIQRTEQGDSAMYLCAGVAGRGYTFGSGTRLTVV.

To note about this clone: One end of the junction varies from germline; a read error may be responsible. This sequence joins TRBV25-1 and TRBJ1-5; D is perhaps TRBD1 (6 bases). The CDR3 has 16 amino acids. CDR1 and CDR2 from the germline V gene are MGHDK and SYGVNS. The CDR3 sequence is CARSEMGFGGGQPQHF. The CDR3 DNA reads as TGTGCCAGAAGTGAAATGGGGTTTGGGGGCGGGCAGCCCCAGCATTTT.

This clone has only a few counts. The V call is TRBV6-5, the J call TRBJ1-1; the D gene is possibly TRBD1 (6 bases). In germline, CDR1 is MNHEY, CDR2 SVGAGI. V was trimmed by 9 bases and J by 7 bases, leaving 21 bases between them. There are 14 residues in the CDR3. The chain's CDR3 is CASRFNTGKGEAFF. CDR3 bases: TGTGCCAGTAGATTTAATACAGGGAAGGGTGAAGCTTTCTTT.

This sequence joins TRBV18 and TRBJ2-1; TRBD2 matches 12 bases. V gave up 4 bases and J gave up 6 bases; unmatched junction bases: 7. The CDR3 is 16 amino acids. The germline V gene has CDR1 KGHSH and CDR2 LQKENI. The CDR3: CASSLLASGGANEQFF. CDR3 nucleotide sequence: TGTGCCAGCTCACTCCTTGCTAGCGGGGGGGCCAATGAGCAGTTCTTC.

V usage is TRBV7-9 and J usage is TRBJ1-1, with a tentative D call TRBD1 (5 bases). Germline V lookup: CDR1 SEHNR, CDR2 FQNEAQ (reference sequence). Between the trimmed V and J ends, which lost 1 base and 1 base, there was a span of 10 bases. The CDR3 is 15 amino acids. The CDR3 coding sequence is TGTGCCAGCAGCTTAGGGGGCAGGAGGAACACTGAAGCTTTCTTT. It is translated as CASSLGGRRNTEAFF.

V gene TRBV9 combines with J gene TRBJ1-1, with D possibly TRBD1 on 5 matching bases. The germline V gene has CDR1 SGDLS and CDR2 YYNGEE. Trimming pared 0 bases from V and 1 base from J, leaving 13 bases between. The CDR3 covers 16 residues. The CDR3 loop is CASSVGGGDWNTEAFF. CDR3 nucleotide sequence: TGTGCCAGCAGCGTAGGCGGGGGAGATTGGAACACTGAAGCTTTCTTT.

The J gene is TRBJ2-5, the V gene TRBV7-2; D is unclear. V was shortened by 5 bases and J by 3 bases, with 13 bases between the two germline ends. This CDR3 is 14 amino acids long. Germline-derived CDR1 and CDR2 are SGHTA and FQGNSA. In DNA, the CDR3 is TGTGCCAGCAGCCCTTCGGCGGTCGAAGAGACCCAGTACTTC. Its translation: CASSPSAVEETQYF.

The rearrangement uses TRBV9 and TRBJ2-2, with D tentatively TRBD2 (7 bases). The V gene's germline CDR1 is SGDLS and CDR2 YYNGEE. Trimming stripped 0 bases from V and 1 base from J, with 16 bases between. There are 18 residues in the CDR3. CDR3 in amino acids: CASSVVGGPIKNTGELFF. The CDR3 DNA reads as TGTGCCAGCAGCGTAGTCGGGGGGCCAATAAAGAACACCGGGGAGCTGTTTTTT.

The chain uses TRBV6-1 and TRBJ1-2; 8 bases are a match to TRBD1. V dropped 7 bases and J dropped 4; count of bases not matched to a gene: 8. The CDR3 spans 14 residues. Germline CDR1 is MNHNS and CDR2 is SASEGT. The CDR3 loop is CASMGTGGFYGYTF. The CDR3 DNA is TGTGCCAGCATGGGCACAGGGGGGTTCTATGGCTACACCTTC.

V gene TRBV10-3 combines with J gene TRBJ1-5; 7 bases fit TRBD1. V trimming: 4 bases; J trimming: 4 bases; junction bases outside the gene matches: 7. This CDR3 has 15 amino acids. Germline CDR1 reads ENHRY; CDR2 reads SYGVKD. The CDR3 protein is CAISGGDRGNQPQHF. In DNA, the CDR3 is TGTGCCATCAGTGGGGGGGACAGAGGGAATCAGCCCCAGCATTTT.

This chain links TRBV7-9 with TRBJ2-2, with 9 nucleotides matching TRBD1. This CDR3 comprises 16 residues. From germline, CDR1 is SEHNR and CDR2 FQNEAQ (reference sequence). The junction had 7 bases not matched to a gene; V was cut back by 5 bases and J by 3 bases. Here the CDR3 DNA reads TGTGCCAGCAGCGAGGGGGGACAGGGATACACCGGGGAGCTGTTTTTT. Translation gives CASSEGGQGYTGELFF.

This chain connects TRBV6-5 to TRBJ1-1; possibly TRBD1 for D (5 bases). This CDR3 contains 13 residues. Per germline, CDR1 MNHEY and CDR2 SVGAGI. Trimming took off 7 bases at V and 3 bases at J, with 12 bases between the two ends. The CDR3 sequence is CASNPGDDTEAFF. The CDR3 coding sequence is TGTGCCAGCAACCCGGGGGACGACACTGAAGCTTTCTTT.

The count of this clone is one. In DNA form, the CDR3 reads TGTGTATCTCGAACAGGGTCCGGCTACACCTTC. It translates to CVSRTGSGYTF. V gene TRBV6-1 combines with J gene TRBJ1-2; D may be TRBD1 (6 bases). CDR1 MNHNS and CDR2 SASEGT come from the germline V gene. The CDR3 is 11 residues long.

The chain links TRBV6-1 to TRBJ2-7, with TRBD1 matching over 9 bases. Germline-derived CDR1 and CDR2 are MNHNS and SASEGT. The trim removed 11 bases at V and 0 bases at J, leaving 8 bases unmatched. The CDR3 runs to 14 residues. DNA for the CDR3: TGTGCCGGGGGGACAGGGAGTTTCTCCTACGAGCAGTACTTC. It is translated as CAGGTGSFSYEQYF.

The chain has TRBV9 and TRBJ2-7; D possibly corresponds to TRBD2 (6 bases). The V gene lost 2 bases and the J gene lost 0 bases, with 12 bases spanning the gap. Germline values: CDR1 SGDLS, CDR2 YYNGEE. The CDR3 consists of 15 residues. The CDR3 DNA reads TGTGCCAGCAGCGTCAACTCCGGGGGCTCCTACGAGCAGTACTTC. The encoded protein is CASSVNSGGSYEQYF.

The chain employs TRBV7-3 and TRBJ2-7, with 8 bases identical to TRBD1. The CDR3 consists of 15 residues. With 5 bases clipped from V and 5 bases from J, the junction kept 11 bases outside the gene matches. The germline CDR1 and CDR2 sequences are SGHTA and FQGTGA. CDR3 residues: CASSPRGLKGDEQYF. In nucleotides, the CDR3 is TGTGCCAGCAGCCCCAGGGGGCTGAAGGGGGACGAGCAGTACTTC.

This chain connects TRBV18 to TRBJ2-6, with 7 bases that match TRBD1. The junction had 2 bases not matched to a gene; V was cut back by 2 bases and J by 4 bases. Per germline, CDR1 KGHSH and CDR2 LQKENI. The CDR3 contains 15 residues. CDR3 DNA: TGTGCCAGCTCACCAGACAGGGCAGGGGCCAACGTCCTGACTTTC. Amino acid sequence: CASSPDRAGANVLTF.

The chain links TRBV5-1 to TRBJ2-5, with D perhaps matching TRBD2 (6 bases). The V end was cut by 1 base, the J end by 5 bases, with 12 bases between. This CDR3 comprises 14 residues. Germline V gene data show CDR1 as SGHRS and CDR2 as YFSETQ. CDR3 in amino acids: CASSLSTSRETQYF. CDR3 DNA sequence: TGCGCCAGCAGCTTGAGTACTAGCCGGGAGACCCAGTACTTC. The variable domain in full, completed from reference TRBV5-1 and TRBJ2-5, reads KAGVTQTPRYLIKTRGQQVTLSCSPISGHRSVSWYQQTPGQGLQFLFEYFSETQRNKGNFPGRFSGRQFSNSRSEMNVSTLELGDSALYLCASSLSTSRETQYFGPGTRLLVL.

The chain carries TRBV7-8 and TRBJ2-7; D is undetermined. V was cut by 2 bases and J by 2 bases, with 10 bases left in between. The CDR3 totals 14 residues. Germline CDR1 and CDR2: SGHVS and FQNEAQ. The CDR3 DNA sequence: TGTGCCAGCAGCTTATCGGAGAGGCCCTACGAGCAGTACTTC. Translated: CASSLSERPYEQYF.

This chain links TRBV6-5 with TRBJ1-1; D is uncertain. CDR3 length equals 13 residues. Germline values: CDR1 MNHEY, CDR2 SVGAGI. The V end lost 7 bases, the J end lost 10 bases, and 19 bases lay between the germline ends. The CDR3 nucleotides are TGTGCCAGCACCAATCGACCCAGAGGAGGAGCTTTCTTT. Its protein product is CASTNRPRGGAFF.